This TCR beta chain came from a study of blood T cell repertoires in COVID-19. Study as a whole: Sites in the United States, Italy and Spain provided acute and convalescent COVID-19 samples. Nucleic acid was either cDNA or gDNA, and it came from T cells, B-cell-depleted T cells, or PBMCs.

Original analysis: Amplifying reference gene primers gave estimates of nucleated cell counts. Only in-frame clones appear in the TCRdb table, and some are missing; sequencing was by immunoSEQ multiplex PCR. V and J calls plus clone size are reproduced from that table; the DNA served to infer D and trimming. Among about 400,000 clones listed, 88% were seen once. Individuals aged roughly 18 to 95 years were recruited from 24 US areas. The CDR3 totals 13 residues. Trimming removed 4 bases from V and 5 bases from J; junction bases left unmatched: 4. CDR1 is SQVTM and CDR2 is ANQGSEA in the germline V gene.

This clonotype was sampled from a woman in her forties with acute COVID-19. Sequencing used PBMCs or T cells enriched from blood (not recorded which). The J gene is TRBJ1-4, the V gene TRBV29-1; 7 bases align to TRBD1. CDR3: CSVGLGGNEKLFF. Here the CDR3 DNA reads TGCAGCGTTGGGTTAGGGGGCAATGAAAAACTGTTTTTT.